The entry below gives a single T cell receptor (beta chain) sequence along with its context. The data derive from a study of T cells in Graves' hyperthyroidism and ophthalmopathy. The V gene lost 4 bases and the J gene lost 0 bases, with 13 bases spanning the gap. From germline, CDR1 is SGHDT and CDR2 YYEEEE. The CDR3 runs 15 residues. It was RNA transcripts that yielded the amplified TCR beta CDR3 regions. The TCR CDR3 was amplified in a first-round RT-PCR using the HTBI primer set. A single record per CDR3 protein comes from TCRdb applying MiXCR to the multiplex PCR reads. The sample yields a few hundred thousand distinct CDR3 sequences, 15% to 20% seen once. Diagnoses rested on clinical symptoms, serum thyroxine and TRAb, thyroid ultrasound and orbital computed tomography.

The sequenced sample consisted of blood. The chain is built from TRBV5-6 and TRBJ1-1; no firm D call. This TCR came from a woman between 18 and 29 years old with Graves' ophthalmopathy. The CDR3, as DNA: TGTGCCAGCAGCCCGCCTACTTCACTGAACACTGAAGCTTTCTTT. It specifies CASSPPTSLNTEAFF.